This T cell receptor (beta chain) originates from a study of shared clonotypes between healthy human individuals. Study information: A donor's plate count was three for CD4 naive and three for CD4 memory; CD8 naive had two and CD8 memory one.

The count of this clone is one. The antigen is not known. Regarding the study as a whole: The study sampled only blood, and tissue repertoires likely differ. Around 5% was the fraction of naive CD4 clonotypes found shared across a few donors.

Sequenced by immunoSEQ multiplex PCR; TCRdb stores in-frame clones only, minus some. This table holds around 2.5 million clones, roughly 93% found once. This TCR derives from a man younger than 35 in good health. Some clones in this sample may be carry-over from other donors' samples. Material for sequencing was naive CD4+ T cells from PBMCs. Subset denoted: CD45RA+ positively selected.

CDR3 sequence (DNA): TGTGCCAGCAGTTCCCCCCGAGAGACCCAGTACTTC. The encoded protein is CASSSPRETQYF. V usage is TRBV28 and J usage is TRBJ2-5, with no clear D. V was pared by 4 bases and J by 4 bases, with 7 bases between. The germline gives CDR1 MDHEN, CDR2 SYDVKM. The CDR3 spans 12 residues.